The 32 T cell receptor beta chains below all came from one sample that was sequenced in a study of blood T cell repertoires in COVID-19 (dated by TCRdb to the early 2020s). The library was generated by the immunoSEQ multiplex PCR assay. TCRdb's version of the immuneACCESS table is confined to in-frame rearrangements and falls short of the full clone set. An unresolved V gene accounts for under half of the shortfall where checked; the remainder is of unknown origin. A total of fewer than 250,000 clones appear in this sample, 65% to 90% of them only once. Around 9.8% of the sample is held by the ten biggest clonotypes. Material: PBMCs or T cells enriched from blood (not recorded which). All receptors come from a woman aged 50 to 60 with acute COVID-19.

The V and J genes are TRBV30 and TRBJ1-3; unclear D gene. The germline V gene encodes CDR1 GTSNPN and CDR2 SVGIG (reference sequence). The CDR3 runs to 13 residues. V lost 5 bases and J 2 bases, leaving 10 bases between the germline ends. CDR3 sequence reads: CAWLSGPGNTIYF. DNA for the CDR3: TGTGCCTGGTTGTCTGGGCCTGGAAACACCATATATTTT.

This chain connects TRBV27 to TRBJ1-3; a weak D match, TRBD1 (5 bases). The CDR3 consists of 14 residues. The V and J ends lost 2 bases and 2 bases respectively, with 7 bases between them. Per germline, CDR1 MNHEY and CDR2 SMNVEV (reference sequence). CDR3 amino acids: CASSLAGAGNTIYF. For the CDR3, the DNA is TGTGCCAGCAGTTTAGCGGGGGCTGGAAACACCATATATTTT.

The CDR3 sequence: CAISGGVNGNTGELFF. The CDR3 DNA reads TGTGCCATCAGTGGAGGTGTAAATGGGAACACCGGGGAGCTGTTTTTT. This chain connects TRBV10-3 to TRBJ2-2; D gene uncertain. CDR1 is ENHRY and CDR2 is SYGVKD in the germline V gene. The CDR3 length is 16 residues. Trimming pared 4 bases from V and 1 base from J, leaving 13 bases between.

This chain joins TRBV19 and TRBJ1-2, with D uncertain. There are 15 residues in the CDR3. CDR1 and CDR2 (germline): LNHDA, SQIVND (reference sequence). The ends were cut back, 7 bases at V and 4 bases at J, with 19 bases in the middle. Written as DNA, the CDR3 is TGTGCCAGTACCGACCTCCCCGAGGATACCTATGGCTACACCTTC. Translated: CASTDLPEDTYGYTF. The whole variable domain, filled in from reference TRBV19 and TRBJ1-2, reads DGGITQSPKYLFRKEGQNVTLSCEQNLNHDAMYWYRQDPGQGLRLIYYSQIVNDFQKGDIAEGYSVSREKKESFPLTVTSAQKNPTAFYLCASTDLPEDTYGYTFGSGTRLTVV.

Remarks on this clone: In the same sample, other DNA sequences code for this CDR3. The genes are TRBV5-1 and TRBJ2-1; 7 bases fit TRBD1. Losses at the gene ends were 1 base for V and 0 bases for J; bases not matched to a gene: 4. Germline V lookup: CDR1 SGHRS, CDR2 YFSETQ. This CDR3 contains 16 residues. The CDR3 here is CASSLNTGVSYNEQFF. As DNA, the CDR3 is TGCGCCAGCAGCTTGAATACAGGGGTCTCCTACAATGAGCAGTTCTTC.

The chain joins TRBV19 to TRBJ1-1, with D perhaps matching TRBD1 (5 bases). The CDR3 spans 14 residues. With 7 bases removed from V and 4 bases from J, the gap between germline ends came to 16 bases. From germline, CDR1 is LNHDA and CDR2 SQIVND (reference sequence). The CDR3 DNA reads TGTGCCAGTATCCCGGTGGCGGGGGGCACTGAAGCTTTCTTT. Its translation is CASIPVAGGTEAFF.

V usage is TRBV9 and J usage is TRBJ1-1, with TRBD1 matching over 8 bases. The V gene's germline CDR1 is SGDLS and CDR2 YYNGEE. CDR3 length equals 15 residues. The V and J ends lost 0 bases and 4 bases, in that order; junction bases with no gene match: 5. The CDR3: CASSVAPTGATEAFF. CDR3 nucleotides: TGTGCCAGCAGCGTAGCCCCGACAGGGGCCACTGAAGCTTTCTTT. Combining the CDR3 with reference TRBV9 and TRBJ1-1 gives the whole variable domain DSGVTQTPKHLITATGQRVTLRCSPRSGDLSVYWYQQSLDQGLQFLIQYYNGEERAKGNILERFSAQQFPDLHSELNLSSLELGDSALYFCASSVAPTGATEAFFGQGTRLTVV.

The V call is TRBV27, the J call TRBJ2-5; a possible D gene is TRBD2 (6 bases). Per the germline V gene, CDR1 is MNHEY and CDR2 is SMNVEV (reference sequence). V lost 6 bases, J lost 5 bases, and 16 bases lay in between. This CDR3 region has 14 residues. The CDR3 DNA follows: TGTGCCAGCAGCGCCCTACTAGCTGCGGAGACCCAGTACTTC. This gives the protein CASSALLAAETQYF.

The chain uses TRBV6-2 or TRBV6-3 and TRBJ2-2; D may be TRBD1 (5 bases). Deletions cut 2 bases from V and 4 bases from J, with 14 bases between. CDR3 length equals 16 residues. Per the germline V gene, CDR1 is MNHEY and CDR2 is SVGEGT. DNA of the CDR3: TGTGCCAGCAGTTACCCCAGGGCTTTCGGCACCGGGGAGCTGTTTTTT. This gives the protein CASSYPRAFGTGELFF.

V is TRBV4-1 and J is TRBJ2-1; the match to TRBD2 covers 7 bases. The CDR3 extends over 15 amino acids. Germline V gives CDR1 MGHRA, CDR2 YSYEKL. With V trimmed by 4 bases and J by 0 bases, 3 bases remained unmatched. The CDR3 bases are TGCGCCAGCAGCCTTTCTAGCGGCTCCTACAATGAGCAGTTCTTC. Translation: CASSLSSGSYNEQFF.

This clone was counted a single time. V gene TRBV7-8 combines with J gene TRBJ1-4, with a possible D match to TRBD1 (5 bases). The V gene's germline CDR1 is SGHVS and CDR2 FQNEAQ. V gave up 5 bases and J gave up 7 bases, with 20 bases separating them. The CDR3 covers 16 residues. The CDR3: CASSPRRVQVFEKLFF. Here the CDR3 DNA reads TGTGCCAGCAGCCCCAGGAGAGTACAGGTTTTTGAAAAACTGTTTTTT.

The V and J genes are TRBV30 and TRBJ1-1; D uncertain. V was clipped by 2 bases and J by 1 base, with 14 bases between them. The CDR3 covers 15 residues. Germline lookup yields CDR1 GTSNPN and CDR2 SVGIG (reference sequence). For the CDR3, the DNA is TGTGCCTGGAGTACTTCTCGGGGTAGGAACACTGAAGCTTTCTTT. Translation gives CAWSTSRGRNTEAFF.

The V gene is TRBV5-1, the J gene TRBJ2-5; D unclear. This CDR3 has 13 residues. Germline V CDR1 and CDR2: SGHRS, YFSETQ. Trimming took off 1 base at V and 2 bases at J, with 6 bases between the two ends. The CDR3 bases are TGCGCCAGCAGCTTGTTCCAGCAAGAGACCCAGTACTTC. It codes for CASSLFQQETQYF.

This chain uses TRBV19 with TRBJ1-1; the match to TRBD1 covers 10 bases. Trimming at V came to 4 bases and at J to 11 bases, leaving 10 bases not matched to a gene. Germline V CDR1 and CDR2: LNHDA, SQIVND (reference sequence). This CDR3 is 14 amino acids long. This CDR3 reads CASSTAGTGVGAFF. In DNA form, the CDR3 reads TGTGCCAGTAGTACAGCCGGGACAGGGGTTGGGGCTTTCTTT. The whole variable domain, remainder taken from reference TRBV19 and TRBJ1-1, is DGGITQSPKYLFRKEGQNVTLSCEQNLNHDAMYWYRQDPGQGLRLIYYSQIVNDFQKGDIAEGYSVSREKKESFPLTVTSAQKNPTAFYLCASSTAGTGVGAFFGQGTRLTVV.

V and J are TRBV30 and TRBJ2-5; 10 bases line up with TRBD2. The V gene end was trimmed by 3 bases and the J gene end by 5 bases; junction bases not matched to a gene: 15. CDR1 is GTSNPN and CDR2 is SVGIG in the germline V gene (reference sequence). The CDR3 is made up of 17 amino acids. The CDR3 reads CAWSDRLAGGPWETQYF. In DNA, the CDR3 is TGTGCCTGGAGCGACCGATTAGCGGGGGGACCTTGGGAGACCCAGTACTTC.

This clone occurred a few times. This chain links TRBV6-2 or TRBV6-3 with TRBJ1-5; a possible D gene is TRBD1 (5 bases). V lost 0 bases and J 6 bases, leaving 12 bases between the germline ends. The CDR3 consists of 15 residues. Germline CDR1 reads MNHEY; CDR2 reads SVGEGT. This CDR3 reads CASSYSGGGFQPQHF. CDR3 nucleotides: TGTGCCAGCAGTTACTCGGGGGGAGGATTTCAGCCCCAGCATTTT.

Only a few counts were recorded for this clone. This chain uses TRBV5-1 with TRBJ1-4; perhaps TRBD1 as D (5 bases). V lost 0 bases and J 3 bases, leaving 9 bases between the germline ends. CDR3 length: 15 residues. Germline assignment: CDR1 SGHRS and CDR2 YFSETQ. The CDR3 nucleotides are TGCGCCAGCAGCTTGGTGGGCAGGGCTAATGAAAAACTGTTTTTT. This gives the protein CASSLVGRANEKLFF.

A single count supports this clone. The chain couples TRBV28 to TRBJ2-6; unclear D gene. The CDR3 has 17 amino acids. CDR1 is MDHEN, CDR2 SYDVKM, per germline. V gave up 2 bases and J gave up 0 bases, with 11 bases separating them. CDR3 DNA: TGTGCCAGCAGTTTAATGGGCACCGTCTCTGGGGCCAACGTCCTGACTTTC. It is translated as CASSLMGTVSGANVLTF.

On this clone itself: In the same sample, other DNA sequences code for this CDR3. This chain uses TRBV18 with TRBJ1-1; 8 positions match TRBD1. The junction had 4 bases not matched to a gene; V was cut back by 6 bases and J by 1 base. The CDR3 runs 14 residues. Germline values: CDR1 KGHSH, CDR2 LQKENI. DNA of the CDR3: TGTGCCAGCTCCCCGACAGGGGCGAACACTGAAGCTTTCTTT. Protein: CASSPTGANTEAFF.

This sequence joins TRBV3-1 (or the pseudogene TRBV3-2) and TRBJ2-7; no clear D gene. V dropped 3 bases and J dropped 0 bases, with 9 bases sitting between them. Germline loops: CDR1 LGHDT, CDR2 YNNKEL (reference sequence). The CDR3 loop spans 14 amino acids. The DNA of the CDR3 is TGTGCCAGCAGCCAGAGCGAGGCCTCCTACGAGCAGTACTTC. Protein: CASSQSEASYEQYF.

The V and J genes are TRBV19 and TRBJ2-1; no clear D gene. V lost 3 bases and J 7 bases, leaving 25 bases between the germline ends. The germline gives CDR1 LNHDA, CDR2 SQIVND (reference sequence). The CDR3 runs to 18 residues. The CDR3 bases are TGTGCCAGTAGTATGGGTTACAGTGTAAGTTTCCCCGATAATGAGCAGTTCTTC. This sequence encodes CASSMGYSVSFPDNEQFF.

The J gene is TRBJ2-5, the V gene TRBV18; 12 bases agree with TRBD2. The CDR3 has 16 amino acids. Germline V gene lookup returns CDR1 KGHSH and CDR2 LQKENI. The ends lost 6 bases at V and 5 bases at J; junction bases unmatched: 10. The CDR3 nucleotides are TGTGCCAGCTCCCCCCCTAGCGGGGGGGCGCTGGAGACCCAGTACTTC. The encoded protein is CASSPPSGGALETQYF.

This chain uses TRBV4-3 with TRBJ1-2, with a tentative D call TRBD1 (6 bases). The germline V gene encodes CDR1 LGHNA and CDR2 YSLEER. V lost 2 bases to trimming and J lost 7 bases, with 20 bases between them. CDR3 length: 16 amino acids. CDR3 residues: CASSQRTVAPTGGYTF. CDR3 in DNA: TGCGCCAGCAGCCAACGGACAGTCGCCCCAACGGGTGGCTACACCTTC.

The chain recombines TRBV19 with TRBJ1-1; TRBD1 matches 7 bases. This CDR3 is 15 amino acids long. With 3 bases clipped from V and 0 bases from J, the junction kept 4 bases outside the gene matches. The germline V gene encodes CDR1 LNHDA and CDR2 SQIVND (reference sequence). CDR3 residues: CASSIDREMNTEAFF. Here the CDR3 DNA reads TGTGCCAGTAGTATTGACAGGGAGATGAACACTGAAGCTTTCTTT.

About this clone: One end of the junction fails to match germline, which may point to a read error. The V and J genes are TRBV10-3 and TRBJ2-7; a possible D gene is TRBD1 (5 bases). Germline lookup yields CDR1 ENHRY and CDR2 SYGVKD. CDR3 length: 13 residues. CDR3 sequence: CAISPDSSHEQYF. The DNA of the CDR3 is TGTGCCATCAGTCCTGACAGCTCCCACGAGCAGTACTTC.

This clone occurred once. The rearrangement links TRBV9 to TRBJ1-2; D remains unclear. There are 16 residues in the CDR3. Trimming removed 0 bases from V and 3 bases from J, with 15 bases in between. Germline CDR1 is SGDLS and CDR2 is YYNGEE. In DNA form, the CDR3 reads TGTGCCAGCAGCGTAGGAGGTTTAAAGGCCGACTATGGCTACACCTTC. Amino acid sequence: CASSVGGLKADYGYTF.

This clone showed up just a few times. This chain connects TRBV27 to TRBJ2-2, with a tentative D call TRBD2 (5 bases). Germline values: CDR1 MNHEY, CDR2 SMNVEV (reference sequence). V lost 4 bases and J lost 3, with 9 bases in between. The CDR3 has 14 amino acids. The CDR3 sequence is CASSSRTYTGELFF. The CDR3, as DNA: TGTGCCAGCAGTTCCCGGACTTACACCGGGGAGCTGTTTTTT.

J is TRBJ2-2 and V is TRBV5-1, with D perhaps TRBD1 (7 bases). The ends were cut back, 0 bases at V and 5 bases at J, with 11 bases in the middle. The V gene's germline CDR1 is SGHRS and CDR2 YFSETQ. CDR3 length: 15 residues. The CDR3 region is CASSLGSGGTGELFF. In DNA form, the CDR3 reads TGCGCCAGCAGCTTGGGTTCAGGGGGGACCGGGGAGCTGTTTTTT.

This chain uses TRBV6-5 with TRBJ1-2; no firm D call. CDR3 size: 13 residues. V lost 6 bases to trimming and J lost 8 bases, with 16 bases between them. Germline values: CDR1 MNHEY, CDR2 SVGAGI. CDR3 protein: CASRPPGEPGYTF. CDR3 coding DNA: TGTGCCAGCAGACCCCCCGGGGAGCCGGGCTACACCTTC.

The chain is built from TRBV5-6 and TRBJ1-5; D may be TRBD1 (6 bases). V was cut by 6 bases and J by 1 base, with 14 bases left in between. The CDR3 spans 15 residues. Germline values: CDR1 SGHDT, CDR2 YYEEEE. CDR3: CASTNWGLSNQPQHF. The CDR3 bases are TGTGCCAGCACGAATTGGGGGCTGAGCAATCAGCCCCAGCATTTT.

This clone has a single count. The CDR3 spells CASSQDIAGNYGYTF. DNA for the CDR3: TGTGCCAGCAGCCAAGATATCGCAGGAAACTATGGCTACACCTTC. The V gene is TRBV4-2, the J gene TRBJ1-2; D is ambiguous. Germline V gene lookup returns CDR1 LGHNA and CDR2 YNFKEQ. The CDR3 extends over 15 amino acids. V lost 0 bases and J 2 bases, leaving 10 bases between the germline ends.

Concerning this clone: The sample holds other DNA sequences that translate to the same CDR3. J is TRBJ1-1 and V is TRBV5-1; D is uncertain. The CDR3 spans 13 residues. Between the trimmed V and J ends, which lost 4 bases and 0 bases, there was a span of 7 bases. The V gene's germline CDR1 is SGHRS and CDR2 YFSETQ. In nucleotides, the CDR3 is TGCGCCAGCAGCCCCCAGATGAACACTGAAGCTTTCTTT. Residues: CASSPQMNTEAFF.